This T cell receptor beta chain was sequenced in a study of prognosis after radiotherapy for stage I lung cancer. Study findings and constraints: Post-therapy Shannon entropy was lower in patients developing distant metastases following stereotactic body radiation therapy.

CDR3 length: 13 amino acids. Germline V gene data show CDR1 as LNHDA and CDR2 as SQIVND (reference sequence). V lost 5 bases to trimming and J lost 3 bases, with 11 bases between them. Every member of the patient group was node-negative on CT and PET/CT (none had prior chemotherapy, radiotherapy or other malignancies). In the case of this clonotype: Its antigen is still unknown.

Two-round multiplex PCR on genomic DNA was the method by which TCR beta CDR3 was amplified. First-round PCR used primers specific to each TRBV and TRBJ gene. TCRdb reprocessed the multiplex PCR reads via MiXCR and lists one record per CDR3 protein. The sample contains 13,000 to 15,000 distinct CDR3 sequences, 50% of which appear only once. The V call is TRBV19, the J call TRBJ2-7; no clear D. This specimen consisted of PBMCs, obtained before or after stereotactic body radiation therapy (not recorded which). The receptor's source is a donor aged 50 or older with non-small cell lung cancer. The CDR3 DNA follows: TGTGCCAGTAGTCTTCCCGGTATCTACGAGCAGTACTTC. It encodes CASSLPGIYEQYF.